The sequence of this T cell receptor (beta chain) was determined in a study of blood T cell repertoires in COVID-19. About the research overall: Some COVID-19 samples were acute and others convalescent; all came from the United States, Italy and Spain.

CDR3 length equals 14 residues. Germline loops: CDR1 LNHDA, CDR2 SQIVND (reference sequence). Trimming removed 4 bases at V and 3 bases at J, with 10 bases between. In the study's own analysis: Nucleated cell number was recorded as an estimate derived from reference gene primer amplification. Some clones are missing from TCRdb's copy, which holds only in-frame ones; the method was immunoSEQ multiplex PCR. V and J calls and clone size come straight from that table; D and trimming were deduced from the DNA. There are 65,000 to 80,000 clones in the sample; roughly four fifths occur only once, and less than 25% lies in the top ten.

The sequenced material came from peripheral blood. The TCR was taken from a human donor in a cohort sampled during active COVID-19. V usage is TRBV19 and J usage is TRBJ1-3; D may be TRBD1 (6 bases). CDR3 DNA sequence: TGTGCCAGTAGTAGTACAGGGTTTGGAAACACCATATATTTT. This encodes CASSSTGFGNTIYF.